Included here is one T cell receptor (beta chain) sequence, with context. Repertoires were generated with immunoSEQ multiplex PCR, while TCRdb's copy carries only in-frame clones and drops some. The sample holds tens of thousands of clones, 65% to 85% seen once. The sample is drawn from a study of blood T cell repertoires in COVID-19. This CDR3 spans 18 amino acids. With V trimmed by 3 bases and J by 2 bases, 8 bases remained unmatched. Per the germline V gene, CDR1 is KGHDR and CDR2 is SFDVKD. This chain uses TRBV24-1 with TRBJ2-3, with 12 bases lining up with TRBD1. The TCR comes from a man aged 50 to 60 with active COVID-19. The sample consisted of peripheral blood. The CDR3 DNA reads as TGTGCCACCAGTGATGCCGCGCCGGGACAGGGGGCCACAGATACGCAGTATTTT. It yields the protein CATSDAAPGQGATDTQYF.